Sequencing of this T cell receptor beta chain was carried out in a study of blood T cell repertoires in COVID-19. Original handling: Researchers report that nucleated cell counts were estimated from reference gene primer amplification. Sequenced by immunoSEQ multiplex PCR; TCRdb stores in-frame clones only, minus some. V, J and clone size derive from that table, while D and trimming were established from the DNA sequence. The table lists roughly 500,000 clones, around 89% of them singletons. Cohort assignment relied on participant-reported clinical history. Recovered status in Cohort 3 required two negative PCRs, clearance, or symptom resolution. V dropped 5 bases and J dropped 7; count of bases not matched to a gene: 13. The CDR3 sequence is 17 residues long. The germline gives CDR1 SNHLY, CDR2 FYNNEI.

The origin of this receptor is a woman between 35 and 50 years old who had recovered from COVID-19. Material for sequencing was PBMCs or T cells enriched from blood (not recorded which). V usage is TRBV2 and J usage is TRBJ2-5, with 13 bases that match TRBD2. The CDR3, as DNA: TGTGCCAGCAGTCCGTCTCCCGGGACTAGCGGGACGGGGACCCAGTACTTC. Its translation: CASSPSPGTSGTGTQYF. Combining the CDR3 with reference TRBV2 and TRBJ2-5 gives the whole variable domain EPEVTQTPSHQVTQMGQEVILRCVPISNHLYFYWYRQILGQKVEFLVSFYNNEISEKSEIFDDQFSVERPDGSNFTLKIRSTKLEDSAMYFCASSPSPGTSGTGTQYFGPGTRLLVL.